The 27 T cell receptor beta chains below come from one sample, sequenced in a study of blood T cell repertoires in COVID-19. Profiled with immunoSEQ multiplex PCR; TCRdb holds only in-frame clones, not every one. The sample lists more than 85,000 clones, 65% to 85% occurring once. The sequenced material came from peripheral blood. These receptors were collected from an older woman with acute or convalescent COVID-19.

This clone was detected many times. DNA of the CDR3: TGTGCCAGCAGTCCCTCGACAGGGGGCAATGAGCAGTTCTTC. It translates to CASSPSTGGNEQFF. The V gene is TRBV27, the J gene TRBJ2-1; TRBD1 matches 9 bases. CDR3 size: 14 residues. The germline V gene encodes CDR1 MNHEY and CDR2 SMNVEV (reference sequence). The ends lost 5 bases at V and 6 bases at J; junction bases unmatched: 5.

This clone showed up just a few times. The chain links TRBV4-3 to TRBJ2-2; D remains ambiguous. Per germline, CDR1 LGHNA and CDR2 YSLEER. Trimming took off 2 bases at V and 6 bases at J, with 7 bases between the two ends. The CDR3 totals 13 residues. CDR3 DNA: TGCGCCAGCAGCCAACGAGTCCCCGGGGAGCTGTTTTTT. Translated, it gives CASSQRVPGELFF.

The rearrangement links TRBV11-3 to TRBJ1-1; D possibly corresponds to TRBD1 (5 bases). This CDR3 is 13 amino acids long. Trimming pared 6 bases from V and 1 base from J, leaving 9 bases between. Germline CDR1 SGHNT, CDR2 YENEEA. CDR3 sequence (DNA): TGTGCCAGCAGACAACAGGCGAACACTGAAGCTTTCTTT. This sequence encodes CASRQQANTEAFF.

The gene calls are TRBV19 and TRBJ2-2; weak D call: TRBD1 (5 bases). The germline V and J ends were trimmed by 6 bases and 1 base, with 12 bases remaining between them. The CDR3 extends over 15 amino acids. CDR1 and CDR2 from the germline V gene are LNHDA and SQIVND (reference sequence). The CDR3 sequence: CASSSIDRNTGELFF. For the CDR3, the DNA is TGTGCCAGTAGCTCGATCGACAGGAACACCGGGGAGCTGTTTTTT.

CDR3 region: CASRQGLAGSQETQYF. In DNA form, the CDR3 reads TGCGCCAGCAGGCAGGGACTAGCGGGTTCCCAAGAGACCCAGTACTTC. V usage is TRBV23-1 and J usage is TRBJ2-5; 12 bases agree with TRBD2. TRBV23-1 is labeled an ORF, and its function is uncertain. V was clipped by 6 bases and J by 1 base; unmatched bases: 6. The CDR3 loop spans 16 amino acids.

The V gene is TRBV10-3, the J gene TRBJ1-2; possible D gene TRBD1, 6 bases. CDR3 length: 15 amino acids. The V and J ends lost 10 bases and 0 bases respectively, with 18 bases between them. Germline CDR1 reads ENHRY; CDR2 reads SYGVKD. In DNA, the CDR3 is TGTGCCACCCTCCTACCAGGGACAACTAACTATGGCTACACCTTC. Translated: CATLLPGTTNYGYTF.

This clone appeared a few times. V gene TRBV3-1 (or the pseudogene TRBV3-2) combines with J gene TRBJ2-3, with 12 bases matching TRBD2. The CDR3 has 23 residues. Germline CDR1 is LGHDT and CDR2 is YNNKEL (reference sequence). Unmatched junction bases numbered 22, after V lost 3 bases and J lost 0 bases. Here the CDR3 DNA reads TGTGCCAGCAGCCACATTAAGGTGCGACTAGCGGGGGCCCATATAACTAGCACAGATACGCAGTATTTT. Protein sequence: CASSHIKVRLAGAHITSTDTQYF.

This clone was recorded only once. This chain uses TRBV27 with TRBJ2-6; 10 bases agree with TRBD1. Germline lookup yields CDR1 MNHEY and CDR2 SMNVEV (reference sequence). The CDR3 has 17 residues. J was trimmed by 3 bases and V by 5 bases; bases with no gene match: 7. CDR3 residues: CASSKDRGHGGANVLTF. As DNA, the CDR3 is TGTGCCAGCAGTAAAGACAGGGGGCACGGTGGGGCCAACGTCCTGACTTTC.

The chain couples TRBV10-3 to TRBJ2-7, with TRBD2 identical over 12 bases. J gave up 4 bases and V 5 bases, and 3 bases lay outside the gene matches. From germline, CDR1 is ENHRY and CDR2 SYGVKD. There are 14 residues in the CDR3. The CDR3 DNA is TGTGCCATCAGTCTAGCGGGGGGGCCATACGAGCAGTACTTC. Translation: CAISLAGGPYEQYF.

This clone has more than one count but fewer than ten. The chain links TRBV30 to TRBJ1-4; 11 positions agree with TRBD1. V trimming: 2 bases; J trimming: 7 bases; junction bases outside the gene matches: 6. The V gene's germline CDR1 is GTSNPN and CDR2 SVGIG (reference sequence). The length of the CDR3 is 15 residues. CDR3 protein: CAWSPRGQGGEKLFF. Written as DNA, the CDR3 is TGTGCCTGGAGTCCCCGGGGACAGGGGGGTGAAAAACTGTTTTTT.

The rearrangement uses TRBV10-3 and TRBJ1-4; D is unresolved. Trimming took off 6 bases at V and 6 bases at J, with 11 bases between the two ends. This CDR3 comprises 13 residues. CDR1 is ENHRY and CDR2 is SYGVKD in the germline V gene. CDR3 region: CAIRAGDHEKLFF. Written as DNA, the CDR3 is TGTGCCATCAGGGCCGGAGACCATGAAAAACTGTTTTTT.

The chain combines TRBV19 with TRBJ2-5; 7 nucleotides agree with TRBD2. This CDR3 has 15 amino acids. Per germline, CDR1 LNHDA and CDR2 SQIVND (reference sequence). The V and J ends lost 1 base and 5 bases, in that order; junction bases with no gene match: 7. The CDR3 reads CASSIAGTTRETQYF. Here the CDR3 DNA reads TGTGCCAGTAGTATAGCCGGGACTACCCGGGAGACCCAGTACTTC.

This chain connects TRBV30 to TRBJ2-5, with D possibly matching TRBD2 (5 bases). In germline, CDR1 is GTSNPN, CDR2 SVGIG (reference sequence). CDR3 length: 14 residues. The V gene lost 0 bases and the J gene lost 5 bases, with 13 bases spanning the gap. The CDR3 is CAWSVSSHVETQYF. CDR3 DNA: TGTGCCTGGAGTGTATCTAGCCATGTGGAGACCCAGTACTTC.

The CDR3 spells CASSRDRGQYNEQFF. CDR3 sequence (DNA): TGTGCCAGTAGTAGGGACAGGGGTCAATACAATGAGCAGTTCTTC. J is TRBJ2-1 and V is TRBV19; TRBD1 aligns across 10 bases. Germline-derived CDR1 and CDR2 are LNHDA and SQIVND (reference sequence). The CDR3 is made up of 15 amino acids. V lost 4 bases, J lost 4 bases, and 4 bases stayed unmatched.

This clone was recorded a few times. The CDR3 DNA sequence: TGTGCCAGCAGTCTAGCGGGGTTTTATGGCTACACCTTC. This sequence encodes CASSLAGFYGYTF. The rearrangement joins TRBV28 to TRBJ1-2; D gene ambiguous. The germline CDR1 and CDR2 sequences are MDHEN and SYDVKM. The CDR3 extends over 13 amino acids. Trimming left V 5 bases short and J 5 bases short, with 12 bases between.

This chain joins TRBV7-3 and TRBJ1-2; 8 bases agree with TRBD1. This CDR3 spans 13 amino acids. J was trimmed by 4 bases and V by 2 bases; bases with no gene match: 0. Germline CDR1 is SGHTA and CDR2 is FQGTGA. The CDR3 DNA sequence: TGTGCCAGCAGCTTAGACAGGGGCTATGGCTACACCTTC. It specifies CASSLDRGYGYTF.

V usage is TRBV30 and J usage is TRBJ1-1; 9 bases fit TRBD1. Per the germline V gene, CDR1 is GTSNPN and CDR2 is SVGIG (reference sequence). V lost 4 bases to trimming and J lost 3 bases; unmatched junction nucleotides: 3. The CDR3 runs to 13 residues. The CDR3 loop reads CAWTGTGYTEAFF. The CDR3 DNA follows: TGTGCCTGGACTGGGACAGGGTACACTGAAGCTTTCTTT.

The chain links TRBV10-3 to TRBJ1-5; a possible D gene is TRBD1 (6 bases). V was clipped by 10 bases and J by 0 bases, with 13 bases between them. In germline, CDR1 is ENHRY, CDR2 SYGVKD. The CDR3 extends over 14 amino acids. This CDR3 is CASTDRISNQPQHF. The DNA for the CDR3 is TGTGCCAGCACAGACAGGATTAGCAATCAGCCCCAGCATTTT.

V is TRBV15 and J is TRBJ2-2; D gene unclear. Germline V gene sequence: CDR1 LNHNV, CDR2 YYDKDF (reference sequence). Trimming stripped 6 bases from V and 8 bases from J, with 10 bases between. This CDR3 is built from 12 residues. CDR3 sequence: CATSPAMGELFF. In nucleotides, the CDR3 is TGTGCCACCAGTCCCGCTATGGGGGAGCTGTTTTTT.

The rearrangement joins TRBV6-5 to TRBJ1-2; the D is unclear. V was clipped by 9 bases and J by 3 bases, with 11 bases between them. This CDR3 is built from 12 residues. The germline V gene encodes CDR1 MNHEY and CDR2 SVGAGI. The CDR3 DNA reads as TGTGCCAGTACCCTGAGCGACTATGGCTACACCTTC. Protein product: CASTLSDYGYTF.

The chain links TRBV9 to TRBJ1-2; 8 bases are shared with TRBD1. Germline V gene sequence: CDR1 SGDLS, CDR2 YYNGEE. The length of the CDR3 is 15 residues. J was trimmed by 7 bases and V by 4 bases; bases with no gene match: 12. CDR3 residues: CASSQTGQGAVGYTF. The CDR3 DNA sequence: TGTGCCAGCAGCCAAACGGGGCAGGGGGCCGTTGGCTACACCTTC.

This clone was seen only a few times. The chain joins TRBV11-2 to TRBJ1-5; TRBD1 aligns across 7 bases. After removal of 0 bases from V and 8 bases from J, the junction contained 7 bases not matched to a gene. Germline values: CDR1 SGHAT, CDR2 FQNNGV. The CDR3 is made up of 15 amino acids. The DNA of the CDR3 is TGTGCCAGCAGCTTAGATGGAGGGGGCACTGAGCCCCAGCATTTT. Its translation: CASSLDGGGTEPQHF. Based on the CDR3 plus reference TRBV11-2 and TRBJ1-5, the full variable domain is EAGVAQSPRYKIIEKRQSVAFWCNPISGHATLYWYQQILGQGPKLLIQFQNNGVVDDSQLPKDRFSAERLKGVDSTLKIQPAKLEDSAVYLCASSLDGGGTEPQHFGDGTRLSIL.

V and J are TRBV30 and TRBJ1-2, with D possibly matching TRBD1 (5 bases). Deletions cut 0 bases from V and 5 bases from J, with 16 bases between. The CDR3 length is 15 residues. From germline, CDR1 is GTSNPN and CDR2 SVGIG (reference sequence). The CDR3 protein is CAWSVRDSFVYGYTF. Here the CDR3 DNA reads TGTGCCTGGAGTGTACGGGACTCTTTTGTTTATGGCTACACCTTC.

The chain uses TRBV6-2 or TRBV6-3 and TRBJ1-1, with a tentative D call TRBD1 (5 bases). Germline assignment: CDR1 MNHEY and CDR2 SVGEGT. The CDR3 has 13 residues. Deletions cut 6 bases from V and 5 bases from J, with 13 bases between. As DNA, the CDR3 is TGTGCCAGCAGCTTAGGGGCAGGGACTGAAGCTTTCTTT. Translated, it gives CASSLGAGTEAFF.

The genes are TRBV5-6 and TRBJ1-3, with D perhaps matching TRBD1 (6 bases). CDR1 and CDR2 from the germline V gene are SGHDT and YYEEEE. Trimming stripped 3 bases from V and 1 base from J, with 8 bases between. The CDR3 contains 14 residues. CDR3 sequence (DNA): TGTGCCAGCAGCTCTACAGGGTCTGGAAACACCATATATTTT. It specifies CASSSTGSGNTIYF.

V gene TRBV2 combines with J gene TRBJ2-2; 7 bases match TRBD1. Per germline, CDR1 SNHLY and CDR2 FYNNEI. Trimming took 5 bases from V and 1 from J; bases not matched to a gene: 7. The CDR3 spans 16 residues. The CDR3 DNA sequence: TGTGCCAGCAGTCCCTACAGGGGATTGAACACCGGGGAGCTGTTTTTT. Translation: CASSPYRGLNTGELFF.

V is TRBV18 and J is TRBJ1-3; no clear D gene. The V end was cut by 10 bases, the J end by 8 bases, with 21 bases between. CDR1 KGHSH and CDR2 LQKENI come from the germline V gene. The CDR3 extends over 14 amino acids. CDR3 DNA: TGTGCCACCCAACAAGACACCGCGGGATACACCATATATTTT. Its protein product is CATQQDTAGYTIYF. Variable domain in full (rest from reference TRBV18 and TRBJ1-3): NAGVMQNPRHLVRRRGQEARLRCSPMKGHSHVYWYRQLPEEGLKFMVYLQKENIIDESGMPKERFSAEFPKEGPSILRIQQVVRGDSAAYFCATQQDTAGYTIYFGEGSWLTVV.